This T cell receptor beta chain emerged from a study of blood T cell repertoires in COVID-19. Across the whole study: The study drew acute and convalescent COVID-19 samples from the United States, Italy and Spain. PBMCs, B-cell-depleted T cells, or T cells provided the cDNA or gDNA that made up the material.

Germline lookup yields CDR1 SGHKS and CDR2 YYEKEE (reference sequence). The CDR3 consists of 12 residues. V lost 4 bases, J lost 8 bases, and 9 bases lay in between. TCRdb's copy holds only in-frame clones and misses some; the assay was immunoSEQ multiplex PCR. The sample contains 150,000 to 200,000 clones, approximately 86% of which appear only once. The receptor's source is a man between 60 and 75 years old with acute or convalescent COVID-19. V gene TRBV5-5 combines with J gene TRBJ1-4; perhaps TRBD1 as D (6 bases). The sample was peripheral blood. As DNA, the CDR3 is TGTGCCAGCAGCCATAGGGGGGAAAAACTGTTTTTT. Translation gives CASSHRGEKLFF.